This passage covers 9 T cell receptor beta chains from one sample sequenced in a study of blood T cell repertoires in COVID-19. Data came from immunoSEQ multiplex PCR; TCRdb stores just in-frame clones and leaves some out. The profile shows roughly 200,000 clones, around 84% of them singletons. The sequencing sample was made of PBMCs or T cells enriched from blood (not recorded which). These receptors came from a man aged 35 to 55 who had recovered from COVID-19.

The chain carries TRBV6-5 and TRBJ1-5; TRBD1 matches at 9 bases. This CDR3 spans 14 amino acids. Germline V gene sequence: CDR1 MNHEY, CDR2 SVGAGI. V trimming: 6 bases; J trimming: 5 bases; junction bases outside the gene matches: 5. This CDR3 reads CASSRGQGYQPQHF. Here the CDR3 DNA reads TGTGCCAGCAGCCGGGGACAGGGTTATCAGCCCCAGCATTTT.

This chain connects TRBV28 to TRBJ1-5, with TRBD1 matching 8 bases. Trimming took 5 bases from V and 5 from J; bases not matched to a gene: 5. This CDR3 region has 14 residues. Looked up from germline, CDR1 is MDHEN and CDR2 is SYDVKM. Here the CDR3 DNA reads TGTGCCAGCAGTAAGACAGGGGTTCATCAGCCCCAGCATTTT. Amino acid sequence: CASSKTGVHQPQHF.

The chain carries TRBV18 and TRBJ1-5; TRBD1 matches at 7 bases. This CDR3 has 14 residues. J lost 7 bases, V lost 4 bases, and 7 bases had no gene match. Germline V gene sequence: CDR1 KGHSH, CDR2 LQKENI. The CDR3 coding sequence is TGTGCCAGCTCACAAGGGACAGAGGGACAGCCCCAGCATTTT. Translation: CASSQGTEGQPQHF.

The V gene is TRBV5-4, the J gene TRBJ2-7; D is possibly TRBD2 (6 bases). The V and J ends lost 3 bases and 1 base respectively, with 8 bases between them. The CDR3 is 13 residues long. Looked up from germline, CDR1 is SGHNT and CDR2 is YYREEE (reference sequence). The CDR3, as DNA: TGTGCCAGCAGCTCTAGCGATTCCTACGAGCAGTACTTC. It translates to CASSSSDSYEQYF.

V usage is TRBV30 and J usage is TRBJ1-4; no reliable D call. The V gene lost 3 bases and the J gene lost 8 bases, with 19 bases spanning the gap. Germline CDR1 reads GTSNPN; CDR2 reads SVGIG (reference sequence). The CDR3 is 15 residues long. This CDR3 reads CAWSHAAGSGEKLFF. The CDR3 coding sequence is TGTGCCTGGAGCCACGCGGCAGGATCGGGGGAAAAACTGTTTTTT.

V gene TRBV7-2 combines with J gene TRBJ2-1, with 8 nucleotides matching TRBD2. Germline assignment: CDR1 SGHTA and CDR2 FQGNSA. There are 16 residues in the CDR3. V shed 7 bases and J 11 bases; nucleotides not matched to a gene: 19. CDR3: CASTALGSGSAAKQFF. Here the CDR3 DNA reads TGTGCCAGCACCGCTCTCGGAAGCGGGAGCGCAGCCAAGCAGTTCTTC.

The V call is TRBV7-9, the J call TRBJ2-1, with TRBD1 identical over 11 bases. This CDR3 is 15 amino acids long. V was clipped by 5 bases and J by 5 bases; unmatched bases: 5. Germline lookup yields CDR1 SEHNR and CDR2 FQNEAQ (reference sequence). The CDR3 coding sequence is TGTGCCAGCAGCGGCCGGGACAGGGGGAACAATGAGCAGTTCTTC. Protein sequence: CASSGRDRGNNEQFF.

This clone was seen a few times. This rearrangement joins TRBV7-9 to TRBJ1-3; D not resolved. V dropped 5 bases and J dropped 0 bases, with 11 bases sitting between them. The CDR3 extends over 15 amino acids. Germline V CDR1 and CDR2: SEHNR, FQNEAQ (reference sequence). The CDR3 bases are TGTGCCAGCAGCCTTTCTACGGTCTCTGGAAACACCATATATTTT. It translates to CASSLSTVSGNTIYF.

This sequence joins TRBV6-5 and TRBJ2-7; a possible D gene is TRBD1 (5 bases). This CDR3 has 12 residues. V dropped 2 bases and J dropped 4 bases, with 6 bases sitting between them. Germline V gene sequence: CDR1 MNHEY, CDR2 SVGAGI. The CDR3 coding sequence is TGTGCCAGCAGTTACGACAGTTACGAGCAGTACTTC. It codes for CASSYDSYEQYF.